This T cell receptor (beta chain) was identified in a study of blood T cell repertoires in COVID-19. Overall study context: In Cohort 3, a recovered donor had either two negative PCRs, clearance, or symptom resolution. Researchers got acute and convalescent COVID-19 samples from the United States, Italy and Spain.

This CDR3 is 15 amino acids long. Germline V CDR1 and CDR2: KGHSH, LQKENI. Trimming took 1 base from V and 5 from J, leaving 11 bases between them. Assay used: immunoSEQ multiplex PCR; TCRdb lists only in-frame clones, some missing. The profile covers about 210,000 clones, with around nine tenths appearing a single time and around 7% taken by the ten largest. Adults between about 18 and 95 years of age took part from 24 US areas. Donors were grouped by their self-reported clinical history. The specimen sequenced was PBMCs or T cells enriched from blood (not recorded which). The clonotype was recovered from a man aged 30 to 45 in a cohort exposed to, infected with or recovered from COVID-19 (not recorded which). The V gene is TRBV18, the J gene TRBJ2-2; no clear D. The CDR3, as DNA: TGTGCCAGCTCACCACGTCCGGTTATAACCGGGGAGCTGTTTTTT. It codes for CASSPRPVITGELFF.